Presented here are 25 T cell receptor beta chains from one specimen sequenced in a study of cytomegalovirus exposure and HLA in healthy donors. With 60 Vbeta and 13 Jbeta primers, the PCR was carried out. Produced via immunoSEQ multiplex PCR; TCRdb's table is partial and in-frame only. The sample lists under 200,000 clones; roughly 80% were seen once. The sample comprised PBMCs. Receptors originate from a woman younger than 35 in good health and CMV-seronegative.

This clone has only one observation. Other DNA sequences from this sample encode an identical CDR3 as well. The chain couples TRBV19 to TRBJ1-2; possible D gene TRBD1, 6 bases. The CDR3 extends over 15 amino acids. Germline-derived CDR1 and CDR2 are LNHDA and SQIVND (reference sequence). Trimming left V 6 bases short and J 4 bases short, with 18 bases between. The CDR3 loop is CASRGAGAVSYGYTF. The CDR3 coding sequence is TGTGCCAGTAGGGGAGCAGGGGCAGTCAGCTATGGCTACACCTTC.

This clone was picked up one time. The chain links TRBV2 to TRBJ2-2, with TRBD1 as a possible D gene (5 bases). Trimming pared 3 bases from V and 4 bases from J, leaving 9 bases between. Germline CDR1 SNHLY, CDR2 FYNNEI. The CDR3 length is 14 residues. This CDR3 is CASSEQGRTGELFF. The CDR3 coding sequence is TGTGCCAGCAGTGAGCAGGGCCGCACCGGGGAGCTGTTTTTT.

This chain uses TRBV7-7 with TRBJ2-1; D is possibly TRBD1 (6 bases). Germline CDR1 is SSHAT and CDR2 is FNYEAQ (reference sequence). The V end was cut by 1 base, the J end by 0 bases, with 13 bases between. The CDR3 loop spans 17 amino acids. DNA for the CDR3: TGTGCCAGCAGCTTAGGGGCTCCAGGGGCCTCCTACAATGAGCAGTTCTTC. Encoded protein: CASSLGAPGASYNEQFF.

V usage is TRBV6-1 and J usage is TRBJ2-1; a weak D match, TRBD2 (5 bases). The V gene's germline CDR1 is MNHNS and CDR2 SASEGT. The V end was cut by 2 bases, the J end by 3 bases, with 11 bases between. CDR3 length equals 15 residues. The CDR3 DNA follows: TGTGCCAGCAGTGAAAGTAGCGCCGACTACAATGAGCAGTTCTTC. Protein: CASSESSADYNEQFF.

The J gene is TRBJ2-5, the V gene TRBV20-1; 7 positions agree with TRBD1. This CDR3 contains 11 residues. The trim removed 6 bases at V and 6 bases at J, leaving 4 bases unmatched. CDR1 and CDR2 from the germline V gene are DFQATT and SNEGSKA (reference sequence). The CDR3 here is CSAGGEKTQYF. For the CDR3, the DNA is TGCAGTGCAGGGGGCGAGAAGACCCAGTACTTC.

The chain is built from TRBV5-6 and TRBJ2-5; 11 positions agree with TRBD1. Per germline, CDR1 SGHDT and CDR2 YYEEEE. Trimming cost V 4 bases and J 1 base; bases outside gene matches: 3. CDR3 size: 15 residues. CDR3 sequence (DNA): TGTGCCAGCAGCGGGGACAGGGGGATCCAAGAGACCCAGTACTTC. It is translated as CASSGDRGIQETQYF.

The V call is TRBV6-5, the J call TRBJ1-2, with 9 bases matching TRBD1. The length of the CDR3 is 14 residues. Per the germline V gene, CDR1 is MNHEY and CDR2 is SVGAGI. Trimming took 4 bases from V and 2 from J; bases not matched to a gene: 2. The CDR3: CASSCGQGNYGYTF. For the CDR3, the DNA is TGTGCCAGCAGTTGCGGACAGGGGAACTATGGCTACACCTTC.

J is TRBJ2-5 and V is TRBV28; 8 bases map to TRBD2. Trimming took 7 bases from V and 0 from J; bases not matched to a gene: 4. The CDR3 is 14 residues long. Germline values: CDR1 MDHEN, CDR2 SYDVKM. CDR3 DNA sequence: TGTGCCAGCAAACCGGGGGGGTACCAAGAGACCCAGTACTTC. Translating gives CASKPGGYQETQYF. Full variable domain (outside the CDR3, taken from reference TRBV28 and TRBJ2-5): DVKVTQSSRYLVKRTGEKVFLECVQDMDHENMFWYRQDPGLGLRLIYFSYDVKMKEKGDIPEGYSVSREKKERFSLILESASTNQTSMYLCASKPGGYQETQYFGPGTRLLVL.

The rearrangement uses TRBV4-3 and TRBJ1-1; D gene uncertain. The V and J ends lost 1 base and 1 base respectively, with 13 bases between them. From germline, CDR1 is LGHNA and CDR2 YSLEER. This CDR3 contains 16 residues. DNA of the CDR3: TGCGCCAGCAGCCAAGCGGAGGGAATCCCGAACACTGAAGCTTTCTTT. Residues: CASSQAEGIPNTEAFF.

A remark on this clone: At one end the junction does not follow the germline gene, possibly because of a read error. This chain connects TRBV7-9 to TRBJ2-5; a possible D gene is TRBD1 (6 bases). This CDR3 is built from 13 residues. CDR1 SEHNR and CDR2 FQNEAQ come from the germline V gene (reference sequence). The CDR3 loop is CSSSPNRDETQYF. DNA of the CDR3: TGTTCCAGCAGCCCTAACAGGGATGAGACCCAGTACTTC. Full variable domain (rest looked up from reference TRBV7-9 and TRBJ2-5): DTGVSQNPRHKITKRGQNVTFRCDPISEHNRLYWYRQTLGQGPEFLTYFQNEAQLEKSRLLSDRFSAERPKGSFSTLEIQRTEQGDSAMYLCSSSPNRDETQYFGPGTRLLVL.

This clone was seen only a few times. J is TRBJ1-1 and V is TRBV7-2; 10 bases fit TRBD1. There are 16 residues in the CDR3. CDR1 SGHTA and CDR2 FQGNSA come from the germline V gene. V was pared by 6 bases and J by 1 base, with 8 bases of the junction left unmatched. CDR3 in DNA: TGTGCCAGCAGAGGAGGGACAGGGGTTCGGAACACTGAAGCTTTCTTT. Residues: CASRGGTGVRNTEAFF.

The CDR3 sequence is CASSLLKRGSGTDTQYF. The CDR3 DNA follows: TGTGCCAGCAGTTTATTAAAACGGGGGAGCGGTACAGATACGCAGTATTTT. The rearrangement links TRBV28 to TRBJ2-3; D possibly corresponds to TRBD2 (6 bases). CDR1 is MDHEN and CDR2 is SYDVKM in the germline V gene. The V and J ends lost 1 base and 3 bases respectively, with 17 bases between them. This CDR3 has 17 residues.

The CDR3, as DNA: TGTGCCAGCAGCCCGACAGTACACTACGAGCAGTACGTC. Translated, it gives CASSPTVHYEQYV. V is TRBV7-8 and J is TRBJ2-7; maybe TRBD1 (5 bases). V was shortened by 5 bases and J by 3 bases, with 11 bases between the two germline ends. Per the germline V gene, CDR1 is SGHVS and CDR2 is FQNEAQ. This CDR3 has 13 amino acids.

CDR3 coding DNA: TGTGCCAGCAGTGAGGGTAGCGGGAGGTCCTACAATGAGCAGTTCTTC. Its protein product is CASSEGSGRSYNEQFF. This chain links TRBV2 with TRBJ2-1, with TRBD2 identical over 10 bases. The CDR3 covers 16 residues. Germline CDR1 and CDR2: SNHLY and FYNNEI. V was clipped by 3 bases and J by 1 base; unmatched bases: 3.

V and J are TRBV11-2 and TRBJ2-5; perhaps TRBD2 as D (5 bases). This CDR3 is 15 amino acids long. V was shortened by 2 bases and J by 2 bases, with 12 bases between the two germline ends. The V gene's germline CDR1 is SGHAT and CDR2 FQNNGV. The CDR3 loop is CASSLTVSGQETQYF. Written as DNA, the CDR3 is TGTGCCAGCAGCTTAACAGTATCGGGGCAAGAGACCCAGTACTTC.

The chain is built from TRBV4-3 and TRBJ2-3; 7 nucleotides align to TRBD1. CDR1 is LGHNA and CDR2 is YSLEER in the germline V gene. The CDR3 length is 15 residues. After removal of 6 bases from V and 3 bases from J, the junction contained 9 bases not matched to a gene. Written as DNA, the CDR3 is TGCGCCAGCAGGGGACAGTTCGCCGGAACAGATACGCAGTATTTT. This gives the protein CASRGQFAGTDTQYF.

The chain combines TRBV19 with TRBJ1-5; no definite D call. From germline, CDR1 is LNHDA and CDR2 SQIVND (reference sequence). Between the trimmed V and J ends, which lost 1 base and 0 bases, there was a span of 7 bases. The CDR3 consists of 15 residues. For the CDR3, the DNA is TGTGCCAGTAGTATAGTCGCACATAGCAATCAGCCCCAGCATTTT. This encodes CASSIVAHSNQPQHF.

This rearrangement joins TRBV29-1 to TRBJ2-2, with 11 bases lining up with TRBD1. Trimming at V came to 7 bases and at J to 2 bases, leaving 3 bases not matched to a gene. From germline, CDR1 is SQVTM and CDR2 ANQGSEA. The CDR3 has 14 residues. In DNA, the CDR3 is TGCAGCGGGGGGACAGGGGGTAACACCGGGGAGCTGTTTTTT. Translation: CSGGTGGNTGELFF.

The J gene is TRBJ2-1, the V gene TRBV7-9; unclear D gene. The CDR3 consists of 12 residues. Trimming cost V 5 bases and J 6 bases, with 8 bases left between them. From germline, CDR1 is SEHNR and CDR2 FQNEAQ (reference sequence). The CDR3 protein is CASSHQANEQFF. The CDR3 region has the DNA TGTGCCAGCAGCCATCAGGCCAATGAGCAGTTCTTC.

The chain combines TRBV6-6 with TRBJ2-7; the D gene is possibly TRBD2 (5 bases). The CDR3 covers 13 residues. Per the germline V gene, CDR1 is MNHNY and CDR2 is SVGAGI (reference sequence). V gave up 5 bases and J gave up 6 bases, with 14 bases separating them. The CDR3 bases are TGTGCCAGCAGTGATGGACTCTTTGTCGAGCAGTACTTC. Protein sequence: CASSDGLFVEQYF.

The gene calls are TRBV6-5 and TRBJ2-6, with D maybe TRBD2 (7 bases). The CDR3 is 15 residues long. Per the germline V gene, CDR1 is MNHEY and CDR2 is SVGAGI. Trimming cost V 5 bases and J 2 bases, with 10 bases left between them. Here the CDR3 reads CASSLGGAGANVLTF. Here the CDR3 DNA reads TGTGCCAGCAGTCTAGGGGGGGCTGGGGCCAACGTCCTGACTTTC.

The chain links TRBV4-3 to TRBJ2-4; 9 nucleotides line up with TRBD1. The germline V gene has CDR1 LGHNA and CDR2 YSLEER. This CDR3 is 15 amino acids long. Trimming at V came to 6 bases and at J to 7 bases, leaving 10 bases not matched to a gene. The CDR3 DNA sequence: TGCGCCAGCAGTCCAATTCTCGGGACAGGGAACATTCAGTACTTC. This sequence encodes CASSPILGTGNIQYF.

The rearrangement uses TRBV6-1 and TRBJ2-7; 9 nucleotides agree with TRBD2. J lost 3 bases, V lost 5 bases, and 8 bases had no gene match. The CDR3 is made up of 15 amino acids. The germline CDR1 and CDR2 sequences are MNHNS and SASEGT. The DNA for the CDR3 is TGTGCCAGCAGTCCTCGCGGGGGGGGAAGCTACGAGCAGTACTTC. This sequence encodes CASSPRGGGSYEQYF.

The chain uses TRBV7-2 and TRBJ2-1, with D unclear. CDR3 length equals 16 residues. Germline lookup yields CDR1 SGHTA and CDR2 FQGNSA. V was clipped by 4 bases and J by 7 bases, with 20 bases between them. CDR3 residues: CASSSPHVDTPNEQFF. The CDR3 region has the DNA TGTGCCAGCAGCTCTCCTCACGTAGACACACCTAATGAGCAGTTCTTC.

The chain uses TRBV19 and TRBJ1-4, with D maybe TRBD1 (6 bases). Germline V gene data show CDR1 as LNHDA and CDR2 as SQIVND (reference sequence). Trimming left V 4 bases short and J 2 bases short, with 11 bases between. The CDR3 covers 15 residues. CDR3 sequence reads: CASSNQGTTNEKLFF. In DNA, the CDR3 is TGTGCCAGTAGTAACCAGGGGACGACTAATGAAAAACTGTTTTTT.